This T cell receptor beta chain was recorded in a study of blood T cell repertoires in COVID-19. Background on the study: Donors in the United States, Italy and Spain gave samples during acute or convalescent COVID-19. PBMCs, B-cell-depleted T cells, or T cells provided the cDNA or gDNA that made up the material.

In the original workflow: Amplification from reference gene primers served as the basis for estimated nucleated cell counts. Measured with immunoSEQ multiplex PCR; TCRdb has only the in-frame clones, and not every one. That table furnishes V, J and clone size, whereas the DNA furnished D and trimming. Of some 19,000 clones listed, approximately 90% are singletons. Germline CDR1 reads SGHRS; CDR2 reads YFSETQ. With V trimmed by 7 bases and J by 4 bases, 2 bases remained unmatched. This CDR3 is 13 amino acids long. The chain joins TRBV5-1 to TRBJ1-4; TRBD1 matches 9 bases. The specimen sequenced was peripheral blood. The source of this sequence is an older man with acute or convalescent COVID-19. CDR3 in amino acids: CASAGQGNEKLFF. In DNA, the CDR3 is TGCGCCAGCGCGGGACAGGGTAATGAAAAACTGTTTTTT.